Listed below are T cell receptor beta chains from one sample, sequenced in a study of cytomegalovirus exposure and HLA in healthy donors. Clones were sequenced by immunoSEQ multiplex PCR, and TCRdb holds only the in-frame ones, with some missing. The table lists 150,000 to 200,000 clones, 80% of them singletons. Sequenced material: PBMCs. The origin of the receptors is a man aged 30 to 39 in good health and CMV-seronegative. CDR3s include the opening cysteine and the closing phenylalanine or tryptophan. The order of the fields is J gene, CDR3 length, D gene, V gene, clone size, CDR3 protein, CDR3 DNA. A D gene is named only where the DNA matches it firmly. Clone sizes are given selectively: once, few, many, or a class where the clone is expanded.

j_gene: TRBJ2-1
len: 12
d_gene: -
v_gene: TRBV7-9
abundance: few
CDR3aa: CSSSLDSNEQFF
CDR3nt: TGTTCCAGCAGCTTAGATAGCAATGAGCAGTTCTTC

j_gene: TRBJ1-3
len: 14
d_gene: -
v_gene: TRBV5-6
abundance: -
CDR3aa: CASSLATGLTAIYF
CDR3nt: TGTGCCAGCAGCTTGGCCACTGGGCTTACCGCCATATATTTT

j_gene: TRBJ1-1
len: 15
d_gene: -
v_gene: TRBV27
abundance: -
CDR3aa: CASSPQRGMNTEAFF
CDR3nt: TGTGCCAGCAGTCCTCAGCGGGGAATGAACACTGAAGCTTTCTTT

j_gene: TRBJ2-7
len: 12
d_gene: TRBD1
v_gene: TRBV29-1
abundance: once
CDR3aa: CSVQGQAYEQYF
CDR3nt: TGCAGCGTTCAGGGACAGGCCTACGAGCAGTACTTC

j_gene: TRBJ2-1
len: 15
d_gene: TRBD2
v_gene: TRBV10-3
abundance: -
CDR3aa: CAITLGLAGDNEQFF
CDR3nt: TGTGCCATCACCTTGGGACTAGCGGGAGACAATGAGCAGTTCTTC

j_gene: TRBJ2-4
len: 11
d_gene: -
v_gene: TRBV4-1
abundance: -
CDR3aa: CASSRGGIQYF
CDR3nt: TGCGCCAGCAGCAGGGGGGGCATTCAGTACTTC

j_gene: TRBJ1-1
len: 14
d_gene: -
v_gene: TRBV7-3
abundance: -
CDR3aa: CASSLIGPGTEAFF
CDR3nt: TGTGCCAGCAGCTTAATCGGTCCGGGCACTGAAGCTTTCTTT

j_gene: TRBJ2-3
len: 14
d_gene: -
v_gene: TRBV28
abundance: once
CDR3aa: CASSQAGGKTAQYF
CDR3nt: TGTGCCAGCAGTCAAGCGGGTGGGAAGACGGCGCAGTATTTT

j_gene: TRBJ1-1
len: 18
d_gene: -
v_gene: TRBV7-8
abundance: -
CDR3aa: CASSLGTSVGRGNTEAFF
CDR3nt: TGTGCCAGCAGCTTAGGGACCTCGGTGGGCAGGGGGAACACTGAAGCTTTCTTT

j_gene: TRBJ2-3
len: 15
d_gene: -
v_gene: TRBV6-5
abundance: few
CDR3aa: CASSYNPGSPDTQYF
CDR3nt: TGTGCCAGCAGTTACAATCCGGGAAGCCCAGATACGCAGTATTTT

j_gene: TRBJ1-5
len: 15
d_gene: -
v_gene: TRBV28
abundance: -
CDR3aa: CASSLTGPDGQPQHF
CDR3nt: TGTGCCAGCAGTTTAACAGGGCCAGATGGTCAGCCCCAGCATTTT

j_gene: TRBJ2-5
len: 15
d_gene: TRBD1
v_gene: TRBV5-8
abundance: -
CDR3aa: CASSLLTGVVETQYF
CDR3nt: TGTGCCAGCAGCTTGCTAACAGGGGTTGTTGAGACCCAGTACTTC

j_gene: TRBJ1-2
len: 13
d_gene: TRBD1
v_gene: TRBV5-4
abundance: -
CDR3aa: CASRRDSNGGYTF
CDR3nt: TGTGCCAGCAGACGGGACAGCAATGGAGGCTACACCTTC

j_gene: TRBJ1-5
len: 15
d_gene: -
v_gene: TRBV2
abundance: -
CDR3aa: CASSEAPPRVEPQHF
CDR3nt: TGTGCCAGCAGTGAAGCGCCCCCCCGGGTTGAGCCCCAGCATTTT

j_gene: TRBJ2-1
len: 15
d_gene: TRBD2
v_gene: TRBV2
abundance: -
CDR3aa: CASSGTSSFVDEQFF
CDR3nt: TGTGCCAGCAGTGGGACTAGCTCTTTCGTAGATGAGCAGTTCTTC

j_gene: TRBJ1-1
len: 10
d_gene: -
v_gene: TRBV2
abundance: -
CDR3aa: CASSGVEAFF
CDR3nt: TGTGCCAGCAGTGGAGTTGAAGCTTTCTTT

j_gene: TRBJ1-4
len: 16
d_gene: TRBD1
v_gene: TRBV7-8
abundance: -
CDR3aa: CASSLASAGGFEKLFF
CDR3nt: TGTGCCAGCAGCTTAGCGTCAGCAGGGGGCTTCGAAAAACTGTTTTTT

j_gene: TRBJ1-5
len: 13
d_gene: TRBD1
v_gene: TRBV6-1
abundance: -
CDR3aa: CASRDRVNQPQHF
CDR3nt: TGTGCCAGCAGGGACAGGGTCAATCAGCCCCAGCATTTT

j_gene: TRBJ2-1
len: 14
d_gene: -
v_gene: TRBV11-1
abundance: -
CDR3aa: CASSLVGNHNEQFF
CDR3nt: TGTGCCAGCAGCTTAGTCGGGAATCACAATGAGCAGTTCTTC

j_gene: TRBJ2-1
len: 14
d_gene: TRBD1
v_gene: TRBV6-5
abundance: -
CDR3aa: CASSRQGGLDEQFF
CDR3nt: TGTGCCAGCAGTCGACAGGGGGGGCTGGATGAGCAGTTCTTC

j_gene: TRBJ1-1
len: 16
d_gene: TRBD1
v_gene: TRBV19
abundance: few
CDR3aa: CASKQGRERFHTEAFF
CDR3nt: TGTGCCAGTAAACAGGGGCGAGAGAGATTCCACACTGAAGCTTTCTTT

j_gene: TRBJ1-5
len: 15
d_gene: TRBD1
v_gene: TRBV28
abundance: -
CDR3aa: CASSLGQGAGQPQHF
CDR3nt: TGTGCCAGCAGTTTGGGACAGGGGGCGGGTCAGCCCCAGCATTTT

j_gene: TRBJ1-3
len: 14
d_gene: -
v_gene: TRBV13
abundance: -
CDR3aa: CASLTRAMRNTIYF
CDR3nt: TGTGCCAGCTTAACGAGGGCGATGCGAAACACCATATATTTT

j_gene: TRBJ2-7
len: 17
d_gene: TRBD1
v_gene: TRBV4-1
abundance: -
CDR3aa: CASSLLFLQGGHDEQYF
CDR3nt: TGCGCCAGCAGCCTCCTTTTTTTACAGGGGGGTCACGACGAGCAGTACTTC

j_gene: TRBJ1-5
len: 13
d_gene: -
v_gene: TRBV7-8
abundance: -
CDR3aa: CASSLGADQPQHF
CDR3nt: TGTGCCAGCAGCTTAGGGGCCGATCAGCCCCAGCATTTT

j_gene: TRBJ2-5
len: 15
d_gene: -
v_gene: TRBV7-2
abundance: -
CDR3aa: CASSSPRGMGETQYF
CDR3nt: TGTGCCAGCAGCTCCCCCCGGGGGATGGGAGAGACCCAGTACTTC

j_gene: TRBJ1-5
len: 11
d_gene: -
v_gene: TRBV6-1
abundance: -
CDR3aa: CATTEGQPQHF
CDR3nt: TGTGCCACCACAGAGGGTCAGCCCCAGCATTTT

j_gene: TRBJ1-5
len: 16
d_gene: -
v_gene: TRBV4-2
abundance: -
CDR3aa: CASSQRGVGGNQPQHF
CDR3nt: TGTGCCAGCAGCCAACGGGGGGTCGGGGGGAATCAGCCCCAGCATTTT

j_gene: TRBJ1-4
len: 15
d_gene: TRBD1
v_gene: TRBV10-3
abundance: once
CDR3aa: CAISDPGQPNEKLFF
CDR3nt: TGTGCCATCAGTGACCCGGGACAGCCTAATGAAAAACTGTTTTTT

j_gene: TRBJ1-2
len: 15
d_gene: TRBD1
v_gene: TRBV4-1
abundance: once
CDR3aa: CASSQVTGGDYGYTF
CDR3nt: TGCGCCAGCAGCCAAGTAACAGGGGGAGACTATGGCTACACCTTC

j_gene: TRBJ1-1
len: 13
d_gene: -
v_gene: TRBV6-5
abundance: -
CDR3aa: CASSLLISTEAFF
CDR3nt: TGTGCCAGCAGCCTACTCATTTCCACTGAAGCTTTCTTT

j_gene: TRBJ2-5
len: 15
d_gene: TRBD1
v_gene: TRBV7-2
abundance: -
CDR3aa: CASSLGTGEPETQYF
CDR3nt: TGTGCCAGCAGCTTAGGGACAGGGGAGCCAGAGACCCAGTACTTC

j_gene: TRBJ2-7
len: 14
d_gene: -
v_gene: TRBV5-4
abundance: -
CDR3aa: CASSGGTATYEQYF
CDR3nt: TGTGCCAGCAGCGGCGGGACCGCTACCTACGAGCAGTACTTC

j_gene: TRBJ2-4
len: 13
d_gene: TRBD1
v_gene: TRBV7-3
abundance: -
CDR3aa: CASSLDRGVIQYF
CDR3nt: TGTGCCAGCAGCCTCGACAGGGGGGTCATTCAGTACTTC

j_gene: TRBJ2-5
len: 15
d_gene: -
v_gene: TRBV5-4
abundance: -
CDR3aa: CASMGGRGYQETQYF
CDR3nt: TGTGCCAGCATGGGAGGGAGGGGGTACCAAGAGACCCAGTACTTC

j_gene: TRBJ2-1
len: 18
d_gene: TRBD1
v_gene: TRBV5-8
abundance: -
CDR3aa: CASSYLRAGGWLNNEQFF
CDR3nt: TGTGCCAGCAGCTATCTCCGTGCAGGGGGATGGCTCAACAATGAGCAGTTCTTC

j_gene: TRBJ2-1
len: 17
d_gene: -
v_gene: TRBV9
abundance: few
CDR3aa: CASSGLRLAASYNEQFF
CDR3nt: TGTGCCAGCAGCGGTCTCCGATTAGCGGCCTCCTACAATGAGCAGTTCTTC

j_gene: TRBJ2-7
len: 16
d_gene: TRBD1
v_gene: TRBV5-1
abundance: -
CDR3aa: CASSFSSGGFSYEQYF
CDR3nt: TGCGCCAGCAGCTTTTCCTCAGGGGGATTTTCCTACGAGCAGTACTTC

j_gene: TRBJ2-7
len: 14
d_gene: TRBD1
v_gene: TRBV29-1
abundance: -
CDR3aa: CSVEGLTGVDEQYF
CDR3nt: TGCAGCGTTGAAGGGTTGACAGGGGTAGACGAGCAGTACTTC

j_gene: TRBJ2-3
len: 14
d_gene: TRBD1
v_gene: TRBV28
abundance: -
CDR3aa: CASSSNRGVDTQYF
CDR3nt: TGTGCCAGCAGTTCTAACAGGGGCGTGGATACGCAGTATTTT

j_gene: TRBJ1-4
len: 15
d_gene: -
v_gene: TRBV27
abundance: -
CDR3aa: CASSLVSRGKEKLFF
CDR3nt: TGTGCCAGCAGTTTAGTTTCCAGGGGAAAGGAAAAACTGTTTTTT

j_gene: TRBJ2-7
len: 14
d_gene: TRBD1
v_gene: TRBV4-1
abundance: once
CDR3aa: CASRPLGQGNEQYF
CDR3nt: TGCGCCAGCAGACCCCTAGGACAGGGGAACGAGCAGTACTTC

j_gene: TRBJ2-3
len: 16
d_gene: TRBD2
v_gene: TRBV19
abundance: -
CDR3aa: CASSYSSAGGADTQYF
CDR3nt: TGTGCCAGTTCCTATAGCTCAGCGGGAGGAGCAGATACGCAGTATTTT

j_gene: TRBJ1-5
len: 15
d_gene: -
v_gene: TRBV28
abundance: few
CDR3aa: CASSLQGRENQPQHF
CDR3nt: TGTGCCAGCAGTTTACAAGGGAGGGAAAATCAGCCCCAGCATTTT

j_gene: TRBJ1-2
len: 16
d_gene: TRBD1
v_gene: TRBV9
abundance: -
CDR3aa: CASSAHPYRGQNGYTF
CDR3nt: TGTGCCAGCAGCGCACACCCCTACAGGGGGCAGAATGGCTACACCTTC

j_gene: TRBJ1-2
len: 13
d_gene: -
v_gene: TRBV15
abundance: -
CDR3aa: CATSSPGNYGYTF
CDR3nt: TGTGCCACCAGCAGTCCAGGGAACTATGGCTACACCTTC

j_gene: TRBJ2-5
len: 12
d_gene: -
v_gene: TRBV5-4
abundance: -
CDR3aa: CASSLGRETQYF
CDR3nt: TGTGCCAGCAGCTTGGGTCGAGAGACCCAGTACTTC

j_gene: TRBJ2-3
len: 15
d_gene: -
v_gene: TRBV7-3
abundance: -
CDR3aa: CASSLGGQGTDTQYF
CDR3nt: TGTGCCAGCAGCTTGGGAGGACAGGGCACAGATACGCAGTATTTT

j_gene: TRBJ1-1
len: 15
d_gene: -
v_gene: TRBV28
abundance: -
CDR3aa: CASSFSMLGRGEAFF
CDR3nt: TGTGCCAGCAGTTTTTCGATGTTGGGCAGGGGTGAAGCTTTCTTT

j_gene: TRBJ1-2
len: 17
d_gene: TRBD1
v_gene: TRBV11-2
abundance: -
CDR3aa: CASTLLPGQGRINGYTF
CDR3nt: TGTGCCAGCACCCTTCTCCCGGGACAGGGGAGGATAAATGGCTACACCTTC

j_gene: TRBJ1-5
len: 15
d_gene: -
v_gene: TRBV6-1
abundance: -
CDR3aa: CASSQLQGPDQPQHF
CDR3nt: TGTGCCAGCAGTCAACTACAGGGCCCCGATCAGCCCCAGCATTTT

j_gene: TRBJ2-7
len: 15
d_gene: TRBD2
v_gene: TRBV11-2
abundance: -
CDR3aa: CASSLAPGLAYEQYF
CDR3nt: TGTGCCAGCAGCTTAGCTCCGGGACTAGCCTACGAGCAGTACTTC

j_gene: TRBJ2-3
len: 15
d_gene: TRBD2
v_gene: TRBV6-5
abundance: -
CDR3aa: CASSYGGGGTDTQYF
CDR3nt: TGTGCCAGCAGTTACGGCGGGGGGGGCACAGATACGCAGTATTTT